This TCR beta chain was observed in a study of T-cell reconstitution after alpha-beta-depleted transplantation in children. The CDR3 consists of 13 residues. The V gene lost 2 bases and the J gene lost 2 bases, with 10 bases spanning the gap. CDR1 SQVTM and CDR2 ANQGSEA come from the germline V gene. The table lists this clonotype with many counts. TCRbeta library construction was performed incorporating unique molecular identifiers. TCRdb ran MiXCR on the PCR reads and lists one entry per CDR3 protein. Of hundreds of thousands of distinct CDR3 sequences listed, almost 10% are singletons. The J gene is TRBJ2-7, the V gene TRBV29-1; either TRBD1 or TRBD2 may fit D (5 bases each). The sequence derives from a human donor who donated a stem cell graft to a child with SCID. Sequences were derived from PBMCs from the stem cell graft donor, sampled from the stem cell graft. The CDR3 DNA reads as TGCAGCGTTGAACGGTGGGACCCCTACGAGCAGTACTTC. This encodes CSVERWDPYEQYF.